This TCR beta chain was sequenced in a study of T-cell memory formation after mild COVID-19. Trimming cost V 4 bases and J 5 bases; bases outside gene matches: 10. The CDR3 runs 16 residues. The V gene's germline CDR1 is MNHEY and CDR2 SMNVEV (reference sequence). TCRdb itself ran the 5' RACE reads through MiXCR, one entry per CDR3 protein. Of roughly 150,000 distinct CDR3 sequences in the sample, roughly 24% were seen once. The clonotype originates from an adult woman who had mild COVID-19 (a few samples of this study predate the infection). Cell type and time point are not known. Material: PBMCs or a T cell subset sorted from them (not recorded which). V gene TRBV27 combines with J gene TRBJ2-7; 11 bases align to TRBD1. CDR3 loop: CASSSQMGQGVDEQYF. CDR3 in DNA: TGTGCCAGCAGTTCTCAGATGGGACAGGGGGTTGACGAGCAGTACTTC.